The clone carrying this TCR beta chain has a count of ten or more. The sample originates from a study of spatial heterogeneity in lung cancer. TCRdb re-analysed the 5' RACE reads in MiXCR, keeping a single row per CDR3 protein. The sample gives roughly 99,000 distinct CDR3 sequences, 15% to 20% of which show up once; around a fifth is in the top ten. Trimming stripped 6 bases from V and 0 bases from J, with 17 bases between. Germline V gene sequence: CDR1 DFQATT, CDR2 SNEGSKA (reference sequence). The CDR3 runs 15 residues. Time point indicated: blood at routine non-recurrence follow-up after resection.

The clonotype was recovered from a male donor with early-stage non-small cell lung cancer. The V and J genes are TRBV20-1 and TRBJ1-1; D gene ambiguous. Source: PBMCs, taken at follow-up. Here the CDR3 reads CSADGGGYMNTEAFF. In DNA form, the CDR3 reads TGCAGTGCGGATGGCGGAGGTTACATGAACACTGAAGCTTTCTTT.